These 9 T cell receptor beta chains were all obtained from the same sample, sequenced in a study of blood T cell repertoires in COVID-19. The method was immunoSEQ multiplex PCR; TCRdb's version includes in-frame clones alone and lacks a portion of them. The table includes hundreds of thousands of clones, around 87% detected once. Sequenced material: peripheral blood. The receptor set was obtained from a woman between 50 and 59 years old who had recovered from COVID-19.

The V call is TRBV5-1, the J call TRBJ2-2; the match to TRBD1 covers 12 bases. There are 16 residues in the CDR3. Germline values: CDR1 SGHRS, CDR2 YFSETQ. Germline trimming cut 0 bases from V and 7 bases from J; bases unmatched to any gene: 4. CDR3 loop: CASSLAGTGGNGELFF. The CDR3 nucleotides are TGCGCCAGCAGCTTGGCCGGGACAGGGGGCAACGGGGAGCTGTTTTTT.

The chain joins TRBV7-9 to TRBJ1-4, with D tentatively TRBD1 (6 bases). Per the germline V gene, CDR1 is SEHNR and CDR2 is FQNEAQ (reference sequence). The V gene lost 3 bases and the J gene lost 14 bases, with 10 bases spanning the gap. The CDR3 consists of 11 residues. Written as DNA, the CDR3 is TGTGCCAGCAGCTTTGCGGACAGCCTGTTTTTT. Translation gives CASSFADSLFF.

In this sample, this clone turned up once. The rearrangement links TRBV3-1 (or the pseudogene TRBV3-2) to TRBJ1-6, with D unclear. Germline V gene data show CDR1 as LGHDT and CDR2 as YNNKEL (reference sequence). Trimming pared 3 bases from V and 7 bases from J, leaving 10 bases between. CDR3 length: 14 amino acids. The CDR3 spells CASSQGGGNSPLHF. The CDR3 DNA is TGTGCCAGCAGCCAGGGCGGAGGCAATTCACCCCTCCACTTT.

This clone was recorded only once. This chain links TRBV27 with TRBJ2-3; 8 bases align to TRBD2. CDR3 length: 14 residues. Per the germline V gene, CDR1 is MNHEY and CDR2 is SMNVEV (reference sequence). The junction had 5 bases not matched to a gene; V was cut back by 5 bases and J by 4 bases. The CDR3 loop reads CASSKLAVADTQYF. The CDR3 coding sequence is TGTGCCAGCAGTAAACTAGCGGTCGCAGATACGCAGTATTTT.

With regard to this clone: Additional DNA sequences in this sample encode the identical CDR3. The DNA for the CDR3 is TGTGCCATCAGTGATGGGCAGCAAGAGACCCAGTACTTC. This translates into CAISDGQQETQYF. The genes are TRBV10-3 and TRBJ2-5; D gene uncertain. There are 13 residues in the CDR3. Germline lookup yields CDR1 ENHRY and CDR2 SYGVKD. With 3 bases removed from V and 2 bases from J, the gap between germline ends came to 7 bases.

The V and J genes are TRBV28 and TRBJ1-2; tentatively, D is TRBD1 (5 bases). Trimming removed 5 bases from V and 8 bases from J, with 15 bases in between. CDR1 is MDHEN and CDR2 is SYDVKM in the germline V gene. The CDR3 sequence is 13 residues long. CDR3 protein: CASSQQGIRGYTF. Written as DNA, the CDR3 is TGTGCCAGCAGTCAGCAGGGAATTAGGGGCTACACCTTC.

The chain's CDR3 is CASSQLTGDTEAFF. The CDR3 DNA reads as TGTGCCAGCAGCCAACTTACAGGGGACACTGAAGCTTTCTTT. The chain is built from TRBV3-1 (or the pseudogene TRBV3-2) and TRBJ1-1; 7 bases align to TRBD1. Germline loops: CDR1 LGHDT, CDR2 YNNKEL (reference sequence). The length of the CDR3 is 14 residues. The trim removed 2 bases at V and 3 bases at J, leaving 3 bases unmatched.

This clone was found once. This sequence joins TRBV5-5 and TRBJ2-7; TRBD1 agrees at 9 bases. Germline CDR1 is SGHKS and CDR2 is YYEKEE (reference sequence). Trimming took 5 bases from V and 4 from J; bases not matched to a gene: 7. The CDR3 extends over 14 amino acids. The CDR3, as DNA: TGTGCCAGCAGAAGAGGACAGGGGAAGTACGAGCAGTACTTC. It codes for CASRRGQGKYEQYF.

This chain uses TRBV4-3 with TRBJ1-5, with 10 positions matching TRBD1. The CDR3 sequence is 18 residues long. V was pared by 0 bases and J by 4 bases, with 9 bases of the junction left unmatched. Germline CDR1 LGHNA, CDR2 YSLEER. The CDR3: CASSQDLLGTGANQPQHF. The CDR3 nucleotides read TGCGCCAGCAGCCAAGATCTTTTAGGGACAGGGGCAAATCAGCCCCAGCATTTT.